Listed below are T cell receptor beta chains from one sample, sequenced in a study of blood T cells in healthy people across ages. In TCRdb, the 5' RACE reads were re-called with MiXCR into one record per CDR3 protein. The data contain hundreds of thousands of distinct CDR3 sequences, 45% to 50% of them singletons. Sequencing used blood. These receptors came from a woman aged 60-75 years in good health. CDR3s include the opening cysteine and the closing phenylalanine or tryptophan. D genes are given only for firm matches. Expanded clones get a size class; other rows say once, few or many, or leave the size out.

size: .
D: TRBD1
V: TRBV7-9
J: TRBJ1-4
DNA: TGTGCCACGGACAGGGTGGTTAACAATGAAAAACTGTTTTTT
CDR3: CATDRVVNNEKLFF

size: .
D: .
V: TRBV10-3
J: TRBJ2-5
DNA: TGTGCCATCAGTGATTCGAGGGAGATGGGAGAGACCCAGTACTTC
CDR3: CAISDSREMGETQYF

size: few
D: .
V: TRBV5-1
J: TRBJ2-5
DNA: TGCGCCAGCAGCCCCGGGACGACTAGTTCAACAGGAGAGACCCAGTACTTC
CDR3: CASSPGTTSSTGETQYF

size: .
D: TRBD2
V: TRBV20-1
J: TRBJ2-7
DNA: TGCAGTGCTAGAGATCTTATGACTAGCGGGAGTAACGAGCAGTACTTC
CDR3: CSARDLMTSGSNEQYF

size: few
D: TRBD1
V: TRBV10-3
J: TRBJ1-2
DNA: TGTGCCATCGGACAGGGGGCAGGCTATGGCTACACCTTC
CDR3: CAIGQGAGYGYTF

size: .
D: .
V: TRBV20-1
J: TRBJ1-1
DNA: TGCAGTGCTAGTTCCCGGTTGAACACTGAAGCTTTCTTT
CDR3: CSASSRLNTEAFF

size: few
D: TRBD1
V: TRBV7-3
J: TRBJ2-3
DNA: TGTGCCAGCAGCATCACCGGGACAGGACCGGGAGATACGCAGTATTTT
CDR3: CASSITGTGPGDTQYF

size: .
D: TRBD2
V: TRBV10-3
J: TRBJ2-7
DNA: TGTGCCATCAGTGAGTGGCTAGCGGGAGTAATCGAGGAGCAGTACTTC
CDR3: CAISEWLAGVIEEQYF

size: .
D: TRBD2
V: TRBV10-3
J: TRBJ2-3
DNA: TGTGCCATCAGTGAAGGACTAGCGGATCCCTCAGATACGCGGTATTTT
CDR3: CAISEGLADPSDTRYF

size: few
D: .
V: TRBV29-1
J: TRBJ2-2
DNA: TGCAGCGTTGGTCGCAGGGGCGGCACCGGGGAGCTGTTTTTT
CDR3: CSVGRRGGTGELFF

size: few
D: TRBD2
V: TRBV2
J: TRBJ2-1
DNA: TGTGCCAGCAGGCCGGGACTAGCGGACAATGAGCAGTTCTTC
CDR3: CASRPGLADNEQFF

size: .
D: .
V: TRBV2
J: TRBJ2-5
DNA: TGTGCCAGCAGTTCGCCCCTGTACCAAGAGACCCAGTACTTC
CDR3: CASSSPLYQETQYF

size: few
D: TRBD2
V: TRBV5-1
J: TRBJ2-1
DNA: TGCGCCAGCAGCTCCGGACTAGCGGGATTCGATGAGCAGTTCTTC
CDR3: CASSSGLAGFDEQFF

size: .
D: TRBD1
V: TRBV7-2
J: TRBJ2-5
DNA: TGTGCCAGCAGCTTAGCGGGGGGACAGGGGTCCGCGCAGTACTTC
CDR3: CASSLAGGQGSAQYF

size: .
D: .
V: TRBV6-6
J: TRBJ1-3
DNA: TGTGCCAGCAGTTCCAACGGACAGCTCTCTGGAAACACCATATATTTT
CDR3: CASSSNGQLSGNTIYF

size: .
D: .
V: TRBV7-2
J: TRBJ2-1
DNA: TGTGCCAGCAGCCTACGCCGCCCACTAGGTGAGCAGTTCTTC
CDR3: CASSLRRPLGEQFF